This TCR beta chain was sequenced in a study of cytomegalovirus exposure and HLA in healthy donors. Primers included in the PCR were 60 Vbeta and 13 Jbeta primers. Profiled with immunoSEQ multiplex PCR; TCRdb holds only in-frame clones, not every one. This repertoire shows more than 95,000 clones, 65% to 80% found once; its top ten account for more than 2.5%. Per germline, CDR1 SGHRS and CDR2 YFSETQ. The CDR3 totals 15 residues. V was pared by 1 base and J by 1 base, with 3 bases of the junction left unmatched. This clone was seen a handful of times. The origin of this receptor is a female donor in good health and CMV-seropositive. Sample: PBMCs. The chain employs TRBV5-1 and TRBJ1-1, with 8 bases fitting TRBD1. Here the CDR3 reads CASSLRTGRNTEAFF. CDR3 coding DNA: TGCGCCAGCAGCTTGAGGACAGGGAGGAACACTGAAGCTTTCTTT. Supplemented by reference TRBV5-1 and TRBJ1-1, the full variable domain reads KAGVTQTPRYLIKTRGQQVTLSCSPISGHRSVSWYQQTPGQGLQFLFEYFSETQRNKGNFPGRFSGRQFSNSRSEMNVSTLELGDSALYLCASSLRTGRNTEAFFGQGTRLTVV.